This paragraph reports one TCR beta chain. There is no known antigen for this receptor. These data belong to a study of CXCR3-negative and CXCR3-positive naive CD8 T cells (dated by TCRdb to the late 2010s). A note on the overall study: In total, approximately 150 million TRB reads were obtained, corresponding to roughly 1.5 +/- 0.3 million reads per library. The diversity and physicochemical repertoire analyses included about a dozen donors pooled from two independent experiments. Naive subsets from about five donors and memory cells from 3 donors were included in the TRBV-TRBJ cluster analysis.

For every CD8+ T cell subset, hundreds of thousands of cells were flow-sorted straight into RLT lysis buffer, and each subset was sorted in triplicate. To keep memory contaminants out, a stringent definition of naive CD8+ T cells was applied: CD45RO-CCR7+CD27+CD95-. Standard density gradient centrifugation was used to isolate peripheral blood mononuclear cells from buffy coats. Naive CXCR3-negative and CXCR3-positive CD8+ T cells were flow-sorted using a FACSAria III. Total RNA was extracted from sorted cells with an RNeasy Mini Kit. The instrument was a NextSeq 550. The Human TCR Profiling Kit (MiLaboratory) was used to make UMI-labeled 5' RACE TRB cDNA libraries. The full amount of extracted RNA was used for cDNA synthesis, and the full amount of resulting cDNA was used for PCR amplification. Libraries were prepared in parallel with an identical number of PCR cycles. In the source study's methods: With a minimum of two reads required per UMI, MIGEC and MiXCR pulled out about 50,000 +/- 10,000 unique UMI-labeled TRB cDNA molecules from each library. Each library averaged 40,000 +/- 10,000 functional in-frame TRB CDR3 nucleotide clonotypes without stop codons. After each sample was downsampled to 5000 UMI-labeled TRB molecules, VDJtools was used to calculate diversity metrics such as normalized Shannon-Wiener and Chao1. Clonotype-size-weighted physicochemical properties of the central five CDR3 residues (interaction energy, strength, volume and Kidera factor 4) were computed in VDJtools. TCRdb reprocessed the sequencing reads and holds a single record per CDR3 protein sequence, with no DNA. In this record, the V and J calls reflect TCRdb's handling and not the investigators' own analysis. The sample has 150,000 to 180,000 distinct CDR3 sequences on record. The top ten constitute nearly 0.5% of the sample.

What the research found in general, with its limitations: TRB CDR3s from CXCR3-positive naive cells showed higher hydrophobicity (lower Kidera factor 4), lower energy, and higher strength and volume indices than CXCR3-negative naive cells. Both naive subsets had comparably high repertoire diversity, while memory CD8+ T cells had much lower repertoire diversity. TRBV-TRBJ usage was similar between naive CXCR3-negative and CXCR3-positive cells from the same donor, while memory cells showed distinct patterns. Freshly isolated PBMCs were used for most assays because CXCR3 expression went down partially after cryopreservation. Because surface CD5, which is linked to self-reactivity in mice, was comparable between the naive subsets, TCR interaction strength was also inferred from the physicochemical properties of TRB CDR3s.

This receptor was identified in a human donor in good health. Some clones in this sample may be carry-over from other donors' samples. Sequencing input: naive CXCR3+ CD8+ T cells from blood. According to the study, the label for this sample's cell subset or site signals: CD45RO-CCR7+CD27+CD95- naive CD8+ T cells expressing CXCR3 (TNR3+).

The CDR3 here reads CASSPRLAGNTGELFF. Recombination joined TRBV7-6 with TRBJ2-2; absent DNA, TCRdb's TRBD2 call cannot be checked. CDR1 and CDR2 are read off the germline V gene as SGHVS and FNYEAQ. The CDR3 holds 16 amino acids from the cysteine to the phenylalanine. No DNA is recorded. When the CDR3 is completed using the reference TRBV7-6 and TRBJ2-2 genes on either side, the full variable domain is GAGVSQSPRYKVTKRGQDVALRCDPISGHVSLYWYRQALGQGPEFLTYFNYEAQQDKSGLPNDRFSAERPEGSISTLTIQRTEQRDSAMYRCASSPRLAGNTGELFFGEGSRLTVL.